One and the same sample provided the 8 T cell receptor beta chains below, sequenced in a study of blood T cell repertoires in COVID-19. Repertoires were generated with immunoSEQ multiplex PCR, while TCRdb's copy carries only in-frame clones and drops some. The table records about 170,000 clones, over 75% of them present only once. Sequences were obtained from peripheral blood. These TCRs come from a man between 65 and 85 years old with acute or convalescent COVID-19.

This chain connects TRBV19 to TRBJ1-1; 7 bases are a match to TRBD1. This CDR3 contains 15 residues. J lost 2 bases, V lost 5 bases, and 8 bases had no gene match. Germline V gene lookup returns CDR1 LNHDA and CDR2 SQIVND (reference sequence). CDR3 bases: TGTGCCAGTAGTTGGGACAGTGGCCGTAACACTGAAGCTTTCTTT. Encoded protein: CASSWDSGRNTEAFF.

The rearrangement uses TRBV12-3 or TRBV12-4 and TRBJ1-2, with D perhaps matching TRBD1 (5 bases). This CDR3 comprises 13 residues. Trimming removed 2 bases at V and 8 bases at J, with 12 bases between. This CDR3 reads CASSLWADTGYTF. The DNA for the CDR3 is TGTGCCAGCAGTTTATGGGCGGACACGGGCTACACCTTC.

V is TRBV20-1 and J is TRBJ1-2; D gene ambiguous. CDR3 length: 14 amino acids. Trimming took 3 bases from V and 1 from J, leaving 12 bases between them. CDR1 is DFQATT and CDR2 is SNEGSKA in the germline V gene (reference sequence). The CDR3 DNA follows: TGCAGTGCTAGTGGTTGGGCAGATAACTATGGCTACACCTTC. This sequence encodes CSASGWADNYGYTF.

This clone was observed a few times. The chain joins TRBV2 to TRBJ2-5; 8 bases fit TRBD2. The CDR3 has 15 residues. V lost 7 bases to trimming and J lost 2 bases; unmatched junction nucleotides: 9. CDR1 SNHLY and CDR2 FYNNEI come from the germline V gene. The CDR3 nucleotides read TGTGCCAGCAAGGGGTCCAGCGGGGGTCAAGAGACCCAGTACTTC. This codes for CASKGSSGGQETQYF. The whole variable domain, filled in from reference TRBV2 and TRBJ2-5, reads EPEVTQTPSHQVTQMGQEVILRCVPISNHLYFYWYRQILGQKVEFLVSFYNNEISEKSEIFDDQFSVERPDGSNFTLKIRSTKLEDSAMYFCASKGSSGGQETQYFGPGTRLLVL.

The chain is built from TRBV5-1 and TRBJ1-1; D perhaps matches TRBD1 (6 bases). The CDR3 covers 15 residues. Per germline, CDR1 SGHRS and CDR2 YFSETQ. V gave up 7 bases and J gave up 4 bases, with 20 bases separating them. The CDR3 here is CASGPITGLFTEAFF. The CDR3, as DNA: TGCGCCAGCGGGCCGATAACAGGGCTGTTCACTGAAGCTTTCTTT. The full variable domain, rest sourced from reference TRBV5-1 and TRBJ1-1, is KAGVTQTPRYLIKTRGQQVTLSCSPISGHRSVSWYQQTPGQGLQFLFEYFSETQRNKGNFPGRFSGRQFSNSRSEMNVSTLELGDSALYLCASGPITGLFTEAFFGQGTRLTVV.

The chain uses TRBV5-4 and TRBJ2-5; 9 bases align to TRBD1. The CDR3 has 15 amino acids. The J segment lost 5 bases and the V segment lost 3 bases, leaving 8 bases of the junction unmatched. Germline CDR1 SGHNT, CDR2 YYREEE (reference sequence). CDR3 sequence (DNA): TGTGCCAGCAGCTCGCCGGCCGGACAGGGGGAGACCCAGTACTTC. This codes for CASSSPAGQGETQYF.

This sequence joins TRBV6-5 and TRBJ1-1; 10 positions agree with TRBD1. The CDR3 has 14 amino acids. The V segment lost 7 bases and the J segment 4 bases; nucleotides outside the gene matches: 6. Germline CDR1 and CDR2: MNHEY and SVGAGI. CDR3: CASMTGGSVTEAFF. The DNA for the CDR3 is TGTGCCAGCATGACAGGGGGCTCGGTCACTGAAGCTTTCTTT.

This chain joins TRBV18 and TRBJ1-2; 7 nucleotides agree with TRBD1. Per germline, CDR1 KGHSH and CDR2 LQKENI. The CDR3 sequence is 14 residues long. Unmatched junction bases numbered 3, after V lost 3 bases and J lost 2 bases. The CDR3 DNA reads as TGTGCCAGCTCACCTTTACAGGGGAACTATGGCTACACCTTC. It is translated as CASSPLQGNYGYTF.